A selection of T cell receptor beta chains follows, all from one sample in a study of radiotherapy plus CTLA-4 blockade in lung cancer. Data came from immunoSEQ multiplex PCR; TCRdb stores just in-frame clones and leaves some out. Here the sample spans about 39,000 clones, about four fifths being singletons. The source was peripheral blood, collected from a patient treated with radiotherapy plus ipilimumab. Receptors originate from a human donor with non-small cell lung cancer that progressed on radiotherapy plus ipilimumab. The CDR3 runs from the conserved cysteine through the conserved F or W. The D gene is left open where the match is weak. Not every row has a clone size; where given, it reads once, few, many or a size class.

d_call	j_call	clone_size	v_call	cdr3_aa	cdr3_nt
TRBD2	TRBJ2-1	few	TRBV27	CASSLSILAVYNEQFF	TGTGCCAGCAGTTTATCGATACTAGCGGTTTACAATGAGCAGTTCTTC
TRBD1	TRBJ1-2	few	TRBV27	CASSPTGTNYGYTF	TGTGCCAGCAGTCCGACAGGGACGAACTATGGCTACACCTTC
TRBD1	TRBJ2-2	.	TRBV27	CASSFFGQAGTGELFF	TGTGCCAGCAGTTTTTTTGGACAGGCCGGGACCGGGGAGCTGTTTTTT
.	TRBJ1-2	.	TRBV9	CASSVATGTNYGYTF	TGTGCCAGCAGCGTAGCTACAGGGACGAACTATGGCTACACCTTC
TRBD2	TRBJ2-1	.	TRBV7-7	CASRSLAGGHYNEQFF	TGTGCTAGCAGATCCCTAGCGGGGGGGCATTACAATGAGCAGTTCTTC
TRBD1	TRBJ1-2	.	TRBV6-5	CASSYSGQGAGYTF	TGTGCCAGCAGTTATTCGGGACAGGGAGCCGGCTACACCTTC
.	TRBJ1-1	.	TRBV9	CASSGDRTEAFF	TGTGCCAGCAGCGGAGACAGGACTGAAGCTTTCTTT
TRBD1	TRBJ1-2	once	TRBV18	CASSPRGQGDYGYTF	TGTGCCAGCTCACCAAGGGGACAGGGTGACTATGGCTACACCTTC
.	TRBJ1-1	.	TRBV6-5	CASSYQQGMNTEAFF	TGTGCCAGCAGTTACCAACAGGGTATGAACACTGAAGCTTTCTTT
TRBD2	TRBJ2-7	once	TRBV5-4	CASSLAGGVYEQYF	TGTGCCAGCAGCTTGGCGGGGGGAGTTTACGAGCAGTACTTC
.	TRBJ1-1	.	TRBV5-1	CASSQGLSTEAFF	TGCGCCAGCAGCCAGGGACTGAGCACTGAAGCTTTCTTT
.	TRBJ2-7	.	TRBV29-1	CSVGLMGTEQYF	TGCAGCGTTGGACTCATGGGGACAGAGCAGTACTTC
TRBD1	TRBJ1-2	.	TRBV11-2	CASSLAGGWNYGYTF	TGTGCCAGCAGCTTAGCAGGGGGATGGAACTATGGCTACACCTTC
TRBD2	TRBJ2-1	.	TRBV4-3	CASSQDWWASGLGREQFF	TGCGCCAGCAGCCAAGATTGGTGGGCTAGCGGACTGGGTAGGGAGCAGTTCTTC
TRBD2	TRBJ2-7	.	TRBV11-3	CASLLTSGGRYEQYF	TGTGCCAGCCTGTTGACTAGCGGGGGGCGTTACGAGCAGTACTTC
TRBD1	TRBJ2-5	few	TRBV28	CASSLLGTGAQETQYF	TGTGCCAGCAGTTTACTCGGGACAGGGGCCCAAGAGACCCAGTACTTC
.	TRBJ2-7	.	TRBV5-1	CASSLERSYEQYF	TGCGCCAGCAGTCTAGAACGCTCCTACGAGCAGTACTTC
TRBD1	TRBJ1-1	few	TRBV2	CASSKPGQGHTEAFF	TGTGCCAGCAGCAAACCGGGACAGGGTCACACTGAAGCTTTCTTT
.	TRBJ1-1	once	TRBV5-1	CASTGQNTEAFF	TGCGCCAGCACGGGACAGAACACTGAAGCTTTCTTT
.	TRBJ2-7	.	TRBV7-9	CASSRGTEQYF	TGTGCCAGCAGCAGGGGGACCGAGCAGTACTTC
.	TRBJ1-2	.	TRBV12-5	CASGLPGGGYTF	TGTGCTAGTGGTCTCCCGGGGGGGGGCTACACCTTC
.	TRBJ2-5	.	TRBV5-6	CASSLGLAAQETQYF	TGTGCCAGCAGCTTGGGACTGGCCGCCCAAGAGACCCAGTACTTC
TRBD1	TRBJ2-1	.	TRBV6-6	CASSYSAQGVNEQFF	TGTGCCAGCAGTTACTCGGCTCAGGGGGTCAATGAGCAGTTCTTC
.	TRBJ1-2	.	TRBV7-2	CASSLAPVTNYGYTF	TGTGCCAGCAGCTTAGCCCCGGTTACCAACTATGGCTACACCTTC